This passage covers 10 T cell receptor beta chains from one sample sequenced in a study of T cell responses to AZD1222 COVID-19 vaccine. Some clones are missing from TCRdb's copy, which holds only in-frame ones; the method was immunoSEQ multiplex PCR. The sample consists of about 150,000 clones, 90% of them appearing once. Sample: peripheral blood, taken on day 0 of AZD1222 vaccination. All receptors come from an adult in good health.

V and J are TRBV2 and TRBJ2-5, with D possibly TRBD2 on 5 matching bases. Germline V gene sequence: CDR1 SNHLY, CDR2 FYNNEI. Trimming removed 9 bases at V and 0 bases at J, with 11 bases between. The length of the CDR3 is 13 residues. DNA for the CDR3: TGTGCCAGTGAACGGGATCACCAAGAGACCCAGTACTTC. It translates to CASERDHQETQYF.

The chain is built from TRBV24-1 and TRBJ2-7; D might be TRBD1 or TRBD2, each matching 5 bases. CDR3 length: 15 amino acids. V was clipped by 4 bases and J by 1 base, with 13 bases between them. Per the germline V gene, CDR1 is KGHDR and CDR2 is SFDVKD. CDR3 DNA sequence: TGTGCCACCAGTGACGCCGGTGGGGGATCCTACGAGCAGTACTTC. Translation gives CATSDAGGGSYEQYF.

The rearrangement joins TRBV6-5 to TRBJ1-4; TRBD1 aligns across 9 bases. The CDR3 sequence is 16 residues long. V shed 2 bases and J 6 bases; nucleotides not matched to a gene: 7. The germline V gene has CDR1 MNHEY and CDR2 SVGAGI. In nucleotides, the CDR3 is TGTGCCAGCAGTTACGGAAAACAGGGGGCGGATGAAAAACTGTTTTTT. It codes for CASSYGKQGADEKLFF.

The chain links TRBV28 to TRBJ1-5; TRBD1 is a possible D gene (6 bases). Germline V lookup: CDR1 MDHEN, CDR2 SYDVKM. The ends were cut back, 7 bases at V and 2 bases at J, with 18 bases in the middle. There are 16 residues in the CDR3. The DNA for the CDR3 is TGTGCCAGCACCGGAGGACTGACAGGTCGCAATCAGCCCCAGCATTTT. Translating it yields CASTGGLTGRNQPQHF.

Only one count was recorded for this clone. CDR3 DNA: TGTGCCCGCCGGCAGGGGAGTGGGGACACCATATATTTT. Translating gives CARRQGSGDTIYF. V gene TRBV10-3 combines with J gene TRBJ1-3; possible D gene TRBD1, 6 bases. Germline lookup yields CDR1 ENHRY and CDR2 SYGVKD. The V gene lost 11 bases and the J gene lost 8 bases, with 19 bases spanning the gap. The CDR3 runs to 13 residues.

DNA of the CDR3: TGTGCCAGCAGCCCGAGACAGGGGGTCAAGGATGAGCAGTTCTTC. Translated: CASSPRQGVKDEQFF. V is TRBV7-2 and J is TRBJ2-1; 9 bases align to TRBD1. CDR3 length: 15 amino acids. Germline CDR1 and CDR2: SGHTA and FQGNSA. V shed 5 bases and J 8 bases; nucleotides not matched to a gene: 10.

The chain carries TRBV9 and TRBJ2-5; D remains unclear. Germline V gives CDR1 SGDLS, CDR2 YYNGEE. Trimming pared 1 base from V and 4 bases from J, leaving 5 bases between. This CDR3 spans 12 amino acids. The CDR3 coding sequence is TGTGCCAGCAGCGTAAGTGGAGAGACCCAGTACTTC. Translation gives CASSVSGETQYF.

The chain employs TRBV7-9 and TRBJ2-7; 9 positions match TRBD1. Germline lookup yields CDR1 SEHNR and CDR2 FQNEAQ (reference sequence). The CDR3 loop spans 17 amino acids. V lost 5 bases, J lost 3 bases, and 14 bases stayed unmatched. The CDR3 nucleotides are TGTGCCAGCAGCGCAACCACGGGGGACAGGGACCACTACGAGCAGTACTTC. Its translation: CASSATTGDRDHYEQYF.

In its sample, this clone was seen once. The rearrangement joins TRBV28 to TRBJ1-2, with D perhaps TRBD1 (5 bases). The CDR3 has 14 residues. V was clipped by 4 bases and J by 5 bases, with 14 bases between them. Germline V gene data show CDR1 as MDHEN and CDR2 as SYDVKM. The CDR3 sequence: CASSSGLPIYGYTF. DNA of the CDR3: TGTGCCAGCAGTTCAGGGTTGCCCATTTATGGCTACACCTTC.

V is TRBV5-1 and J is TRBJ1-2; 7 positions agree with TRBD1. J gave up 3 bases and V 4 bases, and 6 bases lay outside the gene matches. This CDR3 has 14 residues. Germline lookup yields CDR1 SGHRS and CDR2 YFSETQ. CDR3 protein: CASSTGQDYYGYTF. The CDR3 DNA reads TGCGCCAGCAGCACAGGACAGGATTACTATGGCTACACCTTC.